This is a list of T cell receptor beta chains from one sample in a study of control samples from healthy donors and cancer patients. This table comes from immunoSEQ multiplex PCR, and its TCRdb copy is limited to in-frame clones, with some not included. The table includes 30,000 to 40,000 clones, 93% detected once. The specimen was PBMCs. Every receptor here comes from a man in his forties with colorectal cancer. The CDR3 runs from the conserved cysteine through the conserved F or W. Each record gives: D gene, CDR3 length, clone size, V gene, J gene, CDR3 protein, CDR3 DNA. D genes are given only for firm matches. Clone size, where shown, is once, few, many, or a class for clones that have expanded.

TRBD1	14	.	TRBV29-1	TRBJ1-3	CSVLGTGAGNTIYF	TGCAGCGTCCTCGGGACAGGGGCCGGAAACACCATATATTTT
.	17	.	TRBV21-1	TRBJ2-7	CASRDDVRSGQVTEQYF	TGTGCCAGCAGGGACGACGTCCGGTCCGGTCAAGTCACCGAGCAGTACTTC
.	13	once	TRBV30	TRBJ1-1	CAWNSGEWAEAFF	TGTGCCTGGAATTCTGGGGAGTGGGCTGAAGCTTTCTTT
TRBD1	16	.	TRBV6-5	TRBJ2-7	CASSYSGTGRRYEQYF	TGTGCCAGCAGTTATTCCGGGACAGGGAGGCGCTACGAGCAGTACTTC
.	10	.	TRBV5-6	TRBJ2-1	CASSLGSLFF	TGTGCCAGCAGCTTGGGGAGTTTATTCTTC
.	13	.	TRBV9	TRBJ2-2	CASSASVPGELFF	TGTGCCAGCAGCGCTAGCGTCCCCGGGGAGCTGTTTTTT
.	16	.	TRBV5-1	TRBJ1-3	CASSSTISSSGNTIYF	TGCGCCAGCAGCTCGACAATCTCCTCCTCTGGAAACACCATATATTTT
.	16	.	TRBV18	TRBJ2-2	CASSPRRAGQPGELFF	TGTGCCAGCTCACCACGTCGGGCAGGGCAACCCGGGGAGCTGTTTTTT
TRBD1	15	once	TRBV6-5	TRBJ1-4	CASSYGTGGNEKLFF	TGTGCCAGCAGTTACGGTACAGGGGGTAATGAAAAACTGTTTTTT
TRBD2	17	.	TRBV11-2	TRBJ2-1	CASSLGGSGASYNEQFF	TGTGCCAGCAGCTTGGGTGGTAGCGGGGCCTCCTACAATGAGCAGTTCTTC
TRBD1	15	.	TRBV18	TRBJ1-1	CASSPSTGVRYEAFF	TGTGCCAGCTCACCATCGACAGGGGTTCGCTATGAAGCTTTCTTT
.	16	few	TRBV7-8	TRBJ2-2	CASSLAEGGNTGELFF	TGTGCCAGCAGCTTAGCGGAGGGGGGGAACACCGGGGAGCTGTTTTTT
.	16	.	TRBV6-5	TRBJ1-6	CASSSPSGRNNSPLHF	TGTGCCAGCAGTTCACCTTCGGGACGGAATAATTCACCCCTCCACTTT
.	17	.	TRBV3-1/TRBV3-2	TRBJ2-3	CASSLTVVAGCTDTQYF	TGTGCCAGCAGCCTAACAGTCGTGGCAGGATGCACAGATACGCAGTATTTT
.	13	.	TRBV3-1/TRBV3-2	TRBJ2-2	CASSQQGSGELFF	TGTGCCAGCAGCCAACAGGGATCCGGGGAGCTGTTTTTT
.	17	.	TRBV19	TRBJ1-5	CASSIFSGTADYLPQHF	TGTGCCAGTAGTATTTTCTCCGGGACCGCGGATTACTTGCCCCAGCATTTT
.	13	.	TRBV6-5	TRBJ1-1	CASRWPGVTEAFF	TGTGCCAGCAGGTGGCCAGGGGTCACTGAAGCTTTCTTT
.	12	.	TRBV7-3	TRBJ2-1	CASSLMLNEQFF	TGTGCCAGCAGCTTAATGTTGAATGAGCAGTTCTTC
.	16	.	TRBV11-1	TRBJ1-1	CASSPPQDSLNTEAFF	TGTGCCAGCAGCCCCCCCCAAGACAGCTTGAACACTGAAGCTTTCTTT
.	14	.	TRBV19	TRBJ1-2	CASRSFVALNDYTF	TGTGCCAGTAGGAGTTTTGTGGCCCTAAACGATTACACCTTC
.	17	.	TRBV18	TRBJ1-6	CASSPLRQGSYNSPLHF	TGTGCCAGCTCACCACTTCGGCAGGGGTCCTATAATTCACCCCTCCACTTT
.	14	.	TRBV10-3	TRBJ2-7	CAISGRTEVGEQYF	TGTGCCATCAGTGGACGGACCGAGGTGGGCGAGCAGTACTTC
.	12	.	TRBV12-3/TRBV12-4	TRBJ1-3	CASSPSGNTIYF	TGTGCCAGCAGTCCGTCCGGAAACACCATATATTTT
TRBD2	18	.	TRBV6-1	TRBJ2-3	CASSGPRKAGGRTDTQYF	TGTGCCAGCAGTGGCCCCCGAAAAGCGGGGGGGCGCACAGATACGCAGTATTTT
.	15	.	TRBV11-2	TRBJ1-6	CASSSQTGHNSPLHF	TGTGCCAGCAGCTCCCAGACAGGCCATAATTCACCCCTCCACTTT
TRBD2	16	.	TRBV2	TRBJ2-2	CASRPTSGGNTGELFF	TGTGCCAGCAGGCCTACTAGCGGGGGGAACACCGGGGAGCTGTTTTTT
.	14	.	TRBV11-2	TRBJ2-7	CASSSRGLSDEQYF	TGTGCCAGCAGCTCCCGGGGATTATCTGACGAGCAGTACTTC
.	11	.	TRBV28	TRBJ2-7	CASSSYYEQYF	TGTGCCAGCAGTTCCTACTACGAGCAGTACTTC
.	15	.	TRBV9	TRBJ1-6	CASSVGSSYNSPLHF	TGTGCCAGCAGCGTAGGGAGCTCCTATAATTCACCCCTCCACTTT
.	14	.	TRBV11-3	TRBJ1-1	CASSLATGRAEAFF	TGTGCCAGCAGCTTGGCAACAGGGAGGGCTGAAGCTTTCTTT
.	13	once	TRBV19	TRBJ1-2	CASSIARDRGYTF	TGTGCCAGTAGTATAGCTAGGGACCGCGGCTACACCTTC
.	17	.	TRBV21-1	TRBJ2-7	CASSKVFRQAFSYEQYF	TGTGCCAGCAGCAAAGTCTTCCGACAGGCGTTTTCCTACGAGCAGTACTTC
.	14	few	TRBV7-9	TRBJ1-3	CASSFGLLGNTIYF	TGTGCCAGCAGCTTTGGTTTACTTGGAAACACCATATATTTT
.	11	.	TRBV30	TRBJ1-4	CAWSVRGPLFF	TGTGCCTGGAGTGTACGTGGACCACTGTTTTTT
.	16	.	TRBV4-3	TRBJ1-2	CASSQEVRRANYGYTF	TGCGCCAGCAGCCAAGAAGTTCGGAGAGCTAACTATGGCTACACCTTC
TRBD1	15	.	TRBV18	TRBJ2-7	CASSEGQGSSYEQYF	TGTGCCAGCTCAGAGGGACAGGGAAGCTCCTACGAGCAGTACTTC
.	15	.	TRBV18	TRBJ2-1	CASSRADLSYNEQFF	TGTGCCAGCTCTCGAGCGGACCTCTCCTACAATGAGCAGTTCTTC
.	16	.	TRBV2	TRBJ2-1	CASSSLADLSYNEQFF	TGTGCCAGCTCCTCCCTGGCGGACTTATCCTACAATGAGCAGTTCTTC
TRBD2	14	few	TRBV10-1	TRBJ2-1	CASSGGGSYNEQFF	TGCGCCAGCAGCGGGGGGGGATCCTACAATGAGCAGTTCTTC
.	11	.	TRBV6-5	TRBJ1-2	CASGARRDYTF	TGTGCCAGCGGAGCCCGGAGGGACTACACCTTC
.	13	.	TRBV11-3	TRBJ1-1	CASSFGGGTEAFF	TGTGCCAGCAGCTTCGGGGGGGGCACTGAAGCTTTCTTT
.	16	.	TRBV9	TRBJ2-2	CASSPQTGAKAGELFF	TGTGCCAGCAGCCCACAAACCGGGGCAAAGGCCGGGGAGCTGTTTTTT
.	15	.	TRBV7-2	TRBJ1-1	CASSLVRAGNTEAFF	TGTGCCAGCAGCTTAGTTCGCGCGGGGAACACTGAAGCTTTCTTT
TRBD1	14	.	TRBV5-4	TRBJ2-2	CASSRTGNTGELFF	TGTGCCAGCAGCCGGACAGGGAACACCGGGGAGCTGTTTTTT
.	19	.	TRBV24-1	TRBJ1-5	CATSDPRKPEEVGNQPQHF	TGTGCCACCAGTGATCCCCGCAAACCGGAAGAGGTTGGCAATCAGCCCCAGCATTTT
.	13	.	TRBV2	TRBJ1-4	CASSGRQDEKLFF	TGTGCCAGCAGTGGAAGGCAGGATGAAAAACTGTTTTTT
.	11	.	TRBV12-3/TRBV12-4	TRBJ1-2	CASRYLYGYTF	TGTGCCAGCCGGTACCTCTATGGCTACACCTTC
TRBD1	15	.	TRBV6-5	TRBJ1-4	CASSYGQGRYEKLFF	TGTGCCAGCAGTTACGGACAGGGTCGCTACGAAAAACTGTTTTTT
.	13	once	TRBV30	TRBJ1-1	CAWTKQVNTEAFF	TGTGCCTGGACCAAGCAGGTGAACACTGAAGCTTTCTTT
TRBD1	15	.	TRBV7-3	TRBJ1-1	CASSRDRVLFTEAFF	TGTGCCAGCAGCCGAGACAGGGTTTTGTTCACTGAAGCTTTCTTT
.	14	once	TRBV27	TRBJ1-2	CASSSKRDTPSPTF	TGTGCCAGCAGCTCAAAGAGGGACACCCCATCTCCCACCTTC
TRBD1	16	.	TRBV27	TRBJ2-7	CASSLEPPGQGYEQYF	TGTGCCAGCAGTTTAGAACCTCCGGGACAGGGTTACGAGCAGTACTTC
.	16	few	TRBV5-1	TRBJ2-7	CASNPTGVGATYEQYF	TGCGCCAGCAACCCGACCGGTGTAGGGGCCACCTACGAGCAGTACTTC
.	15	.	TRBV6-1	TRBJ1-1	CASSESPAMNTEAFF	TGTGCCAGCAGTGAGTCCCCAGCAATGAACACTGAAGCTTTCTTT